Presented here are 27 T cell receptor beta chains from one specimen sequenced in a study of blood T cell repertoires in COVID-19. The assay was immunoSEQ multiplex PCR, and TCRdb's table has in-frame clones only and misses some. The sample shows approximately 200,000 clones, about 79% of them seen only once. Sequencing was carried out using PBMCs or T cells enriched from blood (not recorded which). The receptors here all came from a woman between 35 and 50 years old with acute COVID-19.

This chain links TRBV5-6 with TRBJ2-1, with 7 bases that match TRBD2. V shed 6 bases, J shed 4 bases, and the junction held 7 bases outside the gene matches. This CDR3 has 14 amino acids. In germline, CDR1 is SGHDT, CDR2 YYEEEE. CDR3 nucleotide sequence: TGTGCCAGCACCAAGCGGGGAGTTTACAATGAGCAGTTCTTC. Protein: CASTKRGVYNEQFF. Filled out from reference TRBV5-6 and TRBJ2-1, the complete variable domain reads DAGVTQSPTHLIKTRGQQVTLRCSPKSGHDTVSWYQQALGQGPQFIFQYYEEEERQRGNFPDRFSGHQFPNYSSELNVNALLLGDSALYLCASTKRGVYNEQFFGPGTRLTVL.

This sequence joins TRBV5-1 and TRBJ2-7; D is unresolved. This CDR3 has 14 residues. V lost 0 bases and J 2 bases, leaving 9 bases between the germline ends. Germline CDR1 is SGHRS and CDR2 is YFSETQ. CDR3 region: CASSLDTATYEQYF. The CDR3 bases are TGCGCCAGCAGCTTGGACACCGCCACCTACGAGCAGTACTTC.

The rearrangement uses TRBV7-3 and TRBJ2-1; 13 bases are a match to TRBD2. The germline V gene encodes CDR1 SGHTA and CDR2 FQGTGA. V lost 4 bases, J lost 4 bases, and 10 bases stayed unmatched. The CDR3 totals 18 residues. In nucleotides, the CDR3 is TGTGCCAGCAGCTCACTTTCCGGGACTAGCGGGAAATACAATGAGCAGTTCTTC. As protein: CASSSLSGTSGKYNEQFF.

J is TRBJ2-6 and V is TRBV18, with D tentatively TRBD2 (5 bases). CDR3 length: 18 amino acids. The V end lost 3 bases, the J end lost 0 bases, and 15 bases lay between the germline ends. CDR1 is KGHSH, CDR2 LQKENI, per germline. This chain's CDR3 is CASSPTTRRDSGANVLTF. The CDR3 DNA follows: TGTGCCAGCTCACCTACGACACGTCGGGACTCTGGGGCCAACGTCCTGACTTTC.

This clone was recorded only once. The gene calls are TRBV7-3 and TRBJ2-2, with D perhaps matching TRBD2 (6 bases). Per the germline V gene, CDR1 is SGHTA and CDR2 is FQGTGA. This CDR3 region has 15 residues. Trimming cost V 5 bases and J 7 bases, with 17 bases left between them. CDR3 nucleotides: TGTGCCAGCAGCCGGGACTTTCCCCCCGTCGGGGAGCTGTTTTTT. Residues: CASSRDFPPVGELFF.

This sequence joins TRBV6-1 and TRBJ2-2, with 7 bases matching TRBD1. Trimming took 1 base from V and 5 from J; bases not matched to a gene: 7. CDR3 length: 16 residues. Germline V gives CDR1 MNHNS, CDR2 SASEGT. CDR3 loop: CASSEGSGTVTGELFF. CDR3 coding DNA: TGTGCCAGCAGTGAAGGAAGTGGGACAGTGACCGGGGAGCTGTTTTTT.

In DNA form, the CDR3 reads TGTGCCAGCTCACCCGAGACAGGGGTCTTGGTGGAGCAGTACTTC. Translating gives CASSPETGVLVEQYF. The chain employs TRBV19 and TRBJ2-7; TRBD1 matches 8 bases. Germline trimming cut 9 bases from V and 7 bases from J; bases unmatched to any gene: 17. This CDR3 is built from 15 residues. CDR1 is LNHDA and CDR2 is SQIVND in the germline V gene (reference sequence).

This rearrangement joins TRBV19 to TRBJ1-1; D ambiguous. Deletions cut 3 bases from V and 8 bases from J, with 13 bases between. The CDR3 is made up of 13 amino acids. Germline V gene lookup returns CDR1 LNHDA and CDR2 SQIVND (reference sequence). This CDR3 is CASSIRGGREAFF. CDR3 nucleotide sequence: TGTGCCAGTAGTATCCGTGGAGGCAGAGAAGCTTTCTTT.

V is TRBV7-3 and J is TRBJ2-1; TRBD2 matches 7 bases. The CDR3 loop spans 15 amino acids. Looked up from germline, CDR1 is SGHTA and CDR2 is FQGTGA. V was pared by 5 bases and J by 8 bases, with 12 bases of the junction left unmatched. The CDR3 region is CASSQRATSFHEQFF. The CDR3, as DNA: TGTGCCAGCAGCCAACGCGCGACTAGCTTCCATGAGCAGTTCTTC. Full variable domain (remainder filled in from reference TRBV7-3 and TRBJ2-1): GAGVSQTPSNKVTEKGKYVELRCDPISGHTALYWYRQSLGQGPEFLIYFQGTGAADDSGLPNDRFFAVRPEGSVSTLKIQRTERGDSAVYLCASSQRATSFHEQFFGPGTRLTVL.

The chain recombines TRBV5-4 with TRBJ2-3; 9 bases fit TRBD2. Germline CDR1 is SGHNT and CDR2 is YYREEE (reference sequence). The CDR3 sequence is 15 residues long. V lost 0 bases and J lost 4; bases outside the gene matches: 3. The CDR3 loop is CASSLASGAADTQYF. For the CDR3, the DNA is TGTGCCAGCAGCTTGGCTAGCGGGGCGGCAGATACGCAGTATTTT.

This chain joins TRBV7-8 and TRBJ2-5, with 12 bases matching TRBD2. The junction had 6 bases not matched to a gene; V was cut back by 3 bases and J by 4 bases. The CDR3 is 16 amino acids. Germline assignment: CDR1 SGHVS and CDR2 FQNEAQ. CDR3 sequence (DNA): TGTGCCAGCAGCTTTGGACCGGGACTAGCGGGAGAGACCCAGTACTTC. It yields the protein CASSFGPGLAGETQYF.

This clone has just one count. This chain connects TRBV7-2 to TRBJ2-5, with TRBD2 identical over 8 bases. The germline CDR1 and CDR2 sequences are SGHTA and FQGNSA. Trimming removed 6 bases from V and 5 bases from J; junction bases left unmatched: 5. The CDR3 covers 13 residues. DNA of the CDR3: TGTGCCAGCAGGACGGGGGGGGTTGAGACCCAGTACTTC. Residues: CASRTGGVETQYF.

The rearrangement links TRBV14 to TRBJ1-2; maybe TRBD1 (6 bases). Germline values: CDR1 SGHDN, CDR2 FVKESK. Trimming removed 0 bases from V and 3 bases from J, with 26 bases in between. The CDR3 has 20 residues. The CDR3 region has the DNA TGTGCCAGCAGCCAAGAACATCGGGGGGCGCCGGGCCGCTCCCACTATGGCTACACCTTC. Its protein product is CASSQEHRGAPGRSHYGYTF. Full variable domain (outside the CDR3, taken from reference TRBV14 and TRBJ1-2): EAGVTQFPSHSVIEKGQTVTLRCDPISGHDNLYWYRRVMGKEIKFLLHFVKESKQDESGMPNNRFLAERTGGTYSTLKVQPAELEDSGVYFCASSQEHRGAPGRSHYGYTFGSGTRLTVV.

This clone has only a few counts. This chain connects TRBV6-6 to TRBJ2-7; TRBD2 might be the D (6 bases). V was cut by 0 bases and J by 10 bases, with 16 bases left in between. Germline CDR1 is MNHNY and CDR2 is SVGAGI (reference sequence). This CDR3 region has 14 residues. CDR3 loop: CASSYSGGGVGQYF. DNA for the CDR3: TGTGCCAGCAGTTACTCAGGTGGCGGGGTAGGTCAGTACTTC.

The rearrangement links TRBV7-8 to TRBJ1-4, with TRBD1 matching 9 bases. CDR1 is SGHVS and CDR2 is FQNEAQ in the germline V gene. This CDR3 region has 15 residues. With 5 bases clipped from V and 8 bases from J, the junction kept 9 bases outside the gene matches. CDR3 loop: CASSLLAGTGEKLFF. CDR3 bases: TGTGCCAGCAGCCTACTCGCCGGGACAGGGGAAAAACTGTTTTTT.

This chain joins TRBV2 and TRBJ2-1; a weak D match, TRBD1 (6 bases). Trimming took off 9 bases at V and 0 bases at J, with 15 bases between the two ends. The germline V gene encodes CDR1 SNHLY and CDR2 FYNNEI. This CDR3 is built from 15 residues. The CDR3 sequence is CASRQAISSYNEQFF. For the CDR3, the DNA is TGTGCCAGTCGACAGGCCATTAGCTCCTACAATGAGCAGTTCTTC.

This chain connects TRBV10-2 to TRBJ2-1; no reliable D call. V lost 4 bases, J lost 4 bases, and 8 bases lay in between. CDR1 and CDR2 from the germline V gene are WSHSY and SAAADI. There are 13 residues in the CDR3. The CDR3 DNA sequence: TGCGCCAGCAGTGCCCCACTATACAATGAGCAGTTCTTC. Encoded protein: CASSAPLYNEQFF.

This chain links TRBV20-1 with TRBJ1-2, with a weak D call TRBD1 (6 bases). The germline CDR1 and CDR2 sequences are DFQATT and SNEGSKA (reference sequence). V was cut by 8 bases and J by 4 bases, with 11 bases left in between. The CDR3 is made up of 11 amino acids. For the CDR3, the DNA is TGCAGTTCAGGACAGCTCTATGGCTACACCTTC. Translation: CSSGQLYGYTF.

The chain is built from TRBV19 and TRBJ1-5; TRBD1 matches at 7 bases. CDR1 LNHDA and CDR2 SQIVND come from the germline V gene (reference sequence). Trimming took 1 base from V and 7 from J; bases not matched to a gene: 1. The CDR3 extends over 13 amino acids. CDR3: CASSIGRGQPQHF. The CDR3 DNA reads TGTGCCAGTAGTATAGGCAGGGGGCAGCCCCAGCATTTT.

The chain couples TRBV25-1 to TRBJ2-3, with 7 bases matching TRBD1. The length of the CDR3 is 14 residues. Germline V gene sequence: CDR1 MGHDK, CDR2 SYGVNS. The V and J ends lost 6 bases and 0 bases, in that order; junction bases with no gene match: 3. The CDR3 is CASSRDSSTDTQYF. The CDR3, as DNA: TGTGCCAGCAGCAGGGACAGCAGCACAGATACGCAGTATTTT.

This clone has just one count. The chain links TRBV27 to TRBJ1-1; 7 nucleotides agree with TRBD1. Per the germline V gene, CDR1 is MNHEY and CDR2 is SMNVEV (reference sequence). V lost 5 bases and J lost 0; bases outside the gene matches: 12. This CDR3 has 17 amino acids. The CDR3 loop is CASSRQGWVGMNTEAFF. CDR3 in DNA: TGTGCCAGCAGTAGACAGGGCTGGGTAGGGATGAACACTGAAGCTTTCTTT.

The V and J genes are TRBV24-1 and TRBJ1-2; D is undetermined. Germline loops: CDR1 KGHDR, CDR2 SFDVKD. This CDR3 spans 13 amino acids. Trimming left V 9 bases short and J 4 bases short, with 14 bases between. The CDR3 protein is CATQSGEGYGYTF. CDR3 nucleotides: TGTGCCACCCAGTCCGGGGAGGGCTATGGCTACACCTTC.

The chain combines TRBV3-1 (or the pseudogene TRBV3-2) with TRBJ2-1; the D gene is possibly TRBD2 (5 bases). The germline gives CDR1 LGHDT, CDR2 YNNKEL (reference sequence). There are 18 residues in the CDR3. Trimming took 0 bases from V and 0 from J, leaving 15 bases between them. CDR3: CASSQDGLALSSYNEQFF. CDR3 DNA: TGTGCCAGCAGCCAAGACGGGCTAGCCTTGAGCTCCTACAATGAGCAGTTCTTC.

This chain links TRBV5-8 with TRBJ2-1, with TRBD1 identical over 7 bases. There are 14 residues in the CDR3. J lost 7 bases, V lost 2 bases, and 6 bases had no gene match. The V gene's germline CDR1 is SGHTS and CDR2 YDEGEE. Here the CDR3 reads CASSLQGMGNEQFF. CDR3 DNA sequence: TGTGCCAGCAGCTTACAGGGGATGGGTAATGAGCAGTTCTTC.

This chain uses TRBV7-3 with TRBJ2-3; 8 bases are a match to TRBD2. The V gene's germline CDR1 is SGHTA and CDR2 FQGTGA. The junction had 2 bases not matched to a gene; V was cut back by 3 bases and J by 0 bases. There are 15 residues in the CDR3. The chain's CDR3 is CASSLRGASTDTQYF. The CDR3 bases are TGTGCCAGCAGCTTGCGGGGGGCTAGCACAGATACGCAGTATTTT. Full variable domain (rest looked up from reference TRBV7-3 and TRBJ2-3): GAGVSQTPSNKVTEKGKYVELRCDPISGHTALYWYRQSLGQGPEFLIYFQGTGAADDSGLPNDRFFAVRPEGSVSTLKIQRTERGDSAVYLCASSLRGASTDTQYFGPGTRLTVL.

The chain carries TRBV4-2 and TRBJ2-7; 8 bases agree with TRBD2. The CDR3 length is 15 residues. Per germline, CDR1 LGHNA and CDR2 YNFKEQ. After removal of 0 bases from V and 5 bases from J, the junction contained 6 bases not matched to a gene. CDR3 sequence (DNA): TGTGCCAGCAGCCAAGACCAAAGCGGGAGCGACGAGCAGTACTTC. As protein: CASSQDQSGSDEQYF.

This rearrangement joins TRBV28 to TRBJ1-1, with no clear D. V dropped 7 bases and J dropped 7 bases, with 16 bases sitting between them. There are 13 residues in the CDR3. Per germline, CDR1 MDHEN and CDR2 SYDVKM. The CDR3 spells CASTEWRTFEAFF. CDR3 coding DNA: TGTGCCAGCACCGAATGGAGAACCTTTGAAGCTTTCTTT.